This TCR beta chain was recovered during a study of blood T cell repertoires in COVID-19. Study context: The cDNA or gDNA used as material had been derived from T cells, B-cell-depleted T cells, or PBMCs.

For this clone: The same CDR3 also results from other DNA sequences found in this sample.

Cohorts were determined from participant-reported clinical history. Recovered status applied to Cohort 3 donors who had two consecutive negative PCRs. It also applied to those with clearance or with symptom resolution. Germline trimming cut 7 bases from V and 0 bases from J; bases unmatched to any gene: 2. The CDR3 covers 13 residues. Germline CDR1 MNHEY, CDR2 SMNVEV (reference sequence). The authors' processing: Amplified reference gene primers provided the basis for estimating nucleated cell counts. Sequencing was performed with immunoSEQ multiplex PCR; in TCRdb, only in-frame clones are kept and a portion is missing. V and J calls plus clone size are reproduced from that table; the DNA served to infer D and trimming. The sample records 390,000 or so clones, around 83% being singletons.

The receptor's source is a woman between 45 and 60 years old who had recovered from COVID-19. The chain links TRBV27 to TRBJ1-1; 7 bases agree with TRBD1. Sequencing used PBMCs or T cells enriched from blood (not recorded which). DNA of the CDR3: TGTGCCAGCAAGGGACAGATGAACACTGAAGCTTTCTTT. The encoded protein is CASKGQMNTEAFF.